The 10 T cell receptor beta chains in this list originate from one sample, sequenced in a study of response to subunit inactivated influenza vaccine. From the RT-PCR reads, TCRdb called clonotypes with MiXCR, one entry per CDR3 protein. The sample lists about 650,000 distinct CDR3 sequences; 15% to 17% were seen once. Material: PBMCs from blood, obtained approximately 12 days after vaccination. These TCRs come from a man aged 45-60 years who received an inactivated influenza vaccine.

This rearrangement joins TRBV12-3 or TRBV12-4 to TRBJ1-1, with D uncertain. CDR3 size: 13 residues. Trimming shortened V by 3 bases and J by 11 bases, and 16 bases separated the two germline ends. DNA for the CDR3: TGTGCCAGCAGTTTGGGCGTCCCCCTTGGGGCTTTCTTT. It translates to CASSLGVPLGAFF.

The chain has TRBV28 and TRBJ2-2; D is ambiguous. This CDR3 has 15 amino acids. The germline CDR1 and CDR2 sequences are MDHEN and SYDVKM. The V end lost 1 base, the J end lost 4 bases, and 10 bases lay between the germline ends. CDR3 residues: CASSLYSLGTGELFF. DNA of the CDR3: TGTGCCAGCAGTTTATATTCCCTCGGCACCGGGGAGCTGTTTTTT.

To note about this clonotype: A much larger clone lies one base from this, so it may be a read error. The chain recombines TRBV12-3 or TRBV12-4 with TRBJ1-1, with 9 bases fitting TRBD1. The CDR3 contains 14 residues. Trimming took 11 bases from V and 3 from J; bases not matched to a gene: 10. This chain's CDR3 is CAGNKQGAYTEAFF. DNA for the CDR3: TGTGCCGGCAACAAACAGGGGGCCTACACTGAAGCTTTCTTT.

The CDR3 sequence is CASSSHRGLADTQYF. Here the CDR3 DNA reads TGTGCCAGCAGCTCACACAGGGGGTTGGCAGATACGCAGTATTTT. The gene calls are TRBV7-9 and TRBJ2-3; TRBD1 matches 8 bases. CDR1 and CDR2 (germline): SEHNR, FQNEAQ (reference sequence). V lost 4 bases and J lost 4; bases outside the gene matches: 7. The CDR3 extends over 15 amino acids.

The chain combines TRBV7-9 with TRBJ1-4; the D gene is possibly TRBD1 (6 bases). Trimming pared 3 bases from V and 5 bases from J, leaving 13 bases between. This CDR3 comprises 15 residues. Germline-derived CDR1 and CDR2 are SEHNR and FQNEAQ (reference sequence). CDR3 protein: CASSLGDIGNEKLFF. In DNA form, the CDR3 reads TGTGCCAGCAGCTTGGGGGACATCGGAAATGAAAAACTGTTTTTT.

The chain employs TRBV10-3 and TRBJ2-2, with 11 positions matching TRBD2. Per germline, CDR1 ENHRY and CDR2 SYGVKD. This CDR3 is 19 amino acids long. With V trimmed by 6 bases and J by 2 bases, 14 bases remained unmatched. The CDR3 bases are TGTGCCATCAGCAACTCCGGGACTAGCGGCTACATTAACACCGGGGAGCTGTTTTTT. It is translated as CAISNSGTSGYINTGELFF.

This chain links TRBV6-1 with TRBJ1-2; unclear D gene. Trimming cost V 8 bases and J 8 bases, with 15 bases left between them. Per the germline V gene, CDR1 is MNHNS and CDR2 is SASEGT. This CDR3 has 12 amino acids. The CDR3 here is CASVRHRGGYTF. As DNA, the CDR3 is TGTGCCAGCGTTAGGCACAGAGGGGGCTACACCTTC.

The V and J genes are TRBV20-1 and TRBJ2-6; D unresolved. The germline V gene has CDR1 DFQATT and CDR2 SNEGSKA (reference sequence). There are 13 residues in the CDR3. Trimming cost V 6 bases and J 0 bases, with 6 bases left between them. The CDR3 nucleotides read TGCAGTGCCCGGGTCTCTGGGGCCAACGTCCTGACTTTC. It codes for CSARVSGANVLTF.

This clonotype was observed a few times. The chain joins TRBV6-2 or TRBV6-3 to TRBJ2-4, with D perhaps matching TRBD1 (6 bases). The V end lost 2 bases, the J end lost 1 base, and 18 bases lay between the germline ends. This CDR3 comprises 18 residues. Per the germline V gene, CDR1 is MNHEY and CDR2 is SVGEGT. The CDR3 loop is CASSYRQGRSEAKNIQYF. CDR3 DNA: TGTGCCAGCAGTTACCGGCAGGGGAGATCGGAGGCCAAAAACATTCAGTACTTC.

The chain combines TRBV5-6 with TRBJ2-7; 7 positions agree with TRBD1. V lost 0 bases, J lost 5 bases, and 11 bases stayed unmatched. The CDR3 contains 16 residues. Germline CDR1 and CDR2: SGHDT and YYEEEE. CDR3 protein: CASSLGLETGFHEQYF. CDR3 sequence (DNA): TGTGCCAGCAGCTTGGGTCTTGAGACAGGGTTCCACGAGCAGTACTTC.